This T cell receptor (beta chain) originates from a study of shared clonotypes between healthy human individuals. As for the study in general: CD4 naive and CD4 memory each took three plates per donor, while CD8 naive took two and CD8 memory one. Broader study findings: Clonotype sharing levels among donors were expected to vary with sequencing depth.

Trimming stripped 2 bases from V and 6 bases from J, with 11 bases between. The CDR3 has 14 amino acids. Per germline, CDR1 KGHSH and CDR2 LQKENI. Note on this clone: Its antigen remains unknown.

The repertoire was sequenced with immunoSEQ multiplex PCR; TCRdb's copy has only in-frame clones and lacks some. Seen here are about 1.1 million clones, approximately 80% observed once, and the top ten hold under 0.6%. Sequencing input: memory CD4+ T cells from PBMCs. The subset is: CD45RA-negative fraction. The TCR was taken from a man between 18 and 35 years old in good health. Some clones in this sample may be carry-over from other donors' samples. The chain has TRBV18 and TRBJ1-5; no clear D. CDR3: CASSPSQSSQPQHF. The CDR3, as DNA: TGTGCCAGCTCACCATCTCAGTCGAGTCAGCCCCAGCATTTT. The full variable domain, its missing parts supplied by reference TRBV18 and TRBJ1-5, is NAGVMQNPRHLVRRRGQEARLRCSPMKGHSHVYWYRQLPEEGLKFMVYLQKENIIDESGMPKERFSAEFPKEGPSILRIQQVVRGDSAAYFCASSPSQSSQPQHFGDGTRLSIL.